This TCR beta chain was sequenced for a study of read filtering for tumor transcriptome and immune sequencing. Study overall: Per sample, TCR-region reads ranged about 3.5 to 11 million by IR-seq, roughly 75 to 1,400 by RNA-seq.

This library used approximately 0.4 ug RNA and molecular barcoded adaptors spanning alpha/delta and beta/gamma chains. TCRdb reprocessed the reads with MiXCR, giving one entry per CDR3 protein. The data contain 37,000 or so distinct CDR3 sequences, approximately 14% of them seen just once; the ten biggest clones take up about 40%. Trimming shortened V by 6 bases and J by 5 bases, and 9 bases separated the two germline ends. Germline V gene data show CDR1 as DFQATT and CDR2 as SNEGSKA (reference sequence). The CDR3 has 11 residues. The table lists this clonotype with many counts. The sample was a population of CD138-negative cells sorted from bone marrow. This TCR came from a donor aged 40 or older with multiple myeloma. The genes are TRBV20-1 and TRBJ2-3; no clear D. The CDR3 DNA is TGCAGTGCCCCAGTTGGAGATACGCAGTATTTT. Amino acid sequence: CSAPVGDTQYF.